These T cell receptor beta chains were read from a single sample in a study of OX40 agonist ivuxolimab in advanced cancers. Clones were sequenced by immunoSEQ multiplex PCR, and TCRdb holds only the in-frame ones, with some missing. The sample contains some 42,000 clones, 65% to 85% of which appear only once. The material was CD4+ or CD8+ T cells sorted from blood, obtained in a trial of the OX40 agonist ivuxolimab. Source of these receptors: an adult with an advanced solid tumor such as melanoma, head and neck, liver or kidney cancer. Both conserved end residues are trimmed from each CDR3. The D gene is left open where the match is weak.

>NA|TRBJ2-3|TRBV5-4
ASSLWGDQGTDTQY
>TRBD1|TRBJ2-7|TRBV7-2
ASSFGTGLRRQY
>NA|TRBJ2-3|TRBV19
ASSPSGPVGTDTQY
>NA|TRBJ2-7|TRBV27
ASSLKVGMVYEQY
>NA|TRBJ2-7|TRBV27
ASSLGGRYYGQY
>NA|TRBJ1-5|TRBV2
ASSDSNQPQH
>TRBD1|TRBJ2-5|TRBV4-3
ASSQAGTGGYQETQY
>TRBD1|TRBJ2-5|TRBV28
ASSNPPGQGPETQY
>NA|TRBJ2-6|TRBV5-6
ASSARMAGANVLT
>TRBD2|TRBJ2-1|TRBV7-6
ASSTQSGTSGGPRKF
>NA|TRBJ2-5|TRBV10-2
ASRNRDGEETQY